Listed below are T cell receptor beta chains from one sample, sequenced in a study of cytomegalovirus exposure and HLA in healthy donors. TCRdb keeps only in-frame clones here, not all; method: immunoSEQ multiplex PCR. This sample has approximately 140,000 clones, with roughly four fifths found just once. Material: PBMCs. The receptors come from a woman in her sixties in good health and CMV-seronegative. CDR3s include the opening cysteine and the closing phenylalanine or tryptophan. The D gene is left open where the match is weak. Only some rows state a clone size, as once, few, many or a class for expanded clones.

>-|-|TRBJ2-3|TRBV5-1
CASSPGVSTDTQYF
TGCGCCAGCAGCCCCGGGGTCAGCACAGATACGCAGTATTTT
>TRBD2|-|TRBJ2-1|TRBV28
CASSLWRGGRNEQFF
TGTGCCAGCAGTTTATGGCGGGGGGGCAGGAATGAGCAGTTCTTC
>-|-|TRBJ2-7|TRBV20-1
CSAPLAVQYF
TGCAGTGCTCCACTAGCAGTGCAGTACTTC
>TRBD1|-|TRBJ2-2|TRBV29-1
CSVPGQGQEGGELFF
TGCAGCGTCCCAGGACAGGGGCAGGAGGGCGGGGAGCTGTTTTTT
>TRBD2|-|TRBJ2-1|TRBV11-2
CASSSIRTSGRVNEQFF
TGTGCCAGCAGCTCCATTAGGACTAGCGGGAGGGTAAATGAGCAGTTCTTC
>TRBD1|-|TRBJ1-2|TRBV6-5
CASSYNEGANYGYTF
TGTGCCAGCAGTTACAATGAGGGGGCGAACTATGGCTACACCTTC
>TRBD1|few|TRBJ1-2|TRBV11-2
CASSIKTGVVSYGYTF
TGTGCCAGCAGCATCAAGACAGGGGTCGTGAGCTATGGCTACACCTTC
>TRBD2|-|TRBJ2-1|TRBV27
CASSFADGLAGVNEQFF
TGTGCCAGCAGTTTCGCAGACGGACTAGCGGGAGTCAATGAGCAGTTCTTC
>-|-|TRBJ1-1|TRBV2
CASKGGRNTEAFF
TGTGCCAGCAAGGGGGGGCGGAACACTGAAGCTTTCTTT
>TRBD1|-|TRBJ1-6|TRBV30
CAWSVVGTGNSPLHF
TGTGCCTGGAGTGTAGTCGGGACAGGGAATTCACCCCTCCACTTT
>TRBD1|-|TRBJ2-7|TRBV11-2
CASSWDREYEQYF
TGTGCCAGCAGCTGGGACAGGGAGTACGAGCAGTACTTC
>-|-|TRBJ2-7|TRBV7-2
CASSLEIQSYEQYF
TGTGCCAGCAGCTTAGAGATCCAGTCCTACGAGCAGTACTTC
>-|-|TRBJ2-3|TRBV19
CATQYSSTDTQYF
TGTGCCACCCAGTATTCTAGCACAGATACGCAGTATTTT
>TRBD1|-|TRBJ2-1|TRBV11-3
CASSLDGTGGRHEQFF
TGTGCCAGCAGCTTGGACGGGACAGGGGGCCGCCATGAGCAGTTCTTC
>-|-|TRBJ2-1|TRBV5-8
CASSPGFTDEQFF
TGTGCCAGCAGCCCCGGTTTCACCGATGAGCAGTTCTTC
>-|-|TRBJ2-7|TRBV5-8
CASSLEATLYEQYF
TGTGCCAGCAGCTTAGAGGCCACCCTCTACGAGCAGTACTTC
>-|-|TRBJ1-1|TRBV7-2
CASSLIATVMNTEAFF
TGTGCCAGCAGCTTAATCGCGACAGTAATGAACACTGAAGCTTTCTTT
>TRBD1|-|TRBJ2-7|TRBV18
CASSPLGTAGSQNEQYF
TGTGCCAGCTCACCACTCGGGACAGCCGGATCTCAAAACGAGCAGTACTTC
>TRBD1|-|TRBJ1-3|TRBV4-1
CASSQSGTGGRNTIYF
TGCGCCAGCAGCCAGTCCGGGACAGGGGGCAGAAACACCATATATTTT
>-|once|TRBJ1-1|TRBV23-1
CASSHISGGATEAFF
TGCGCCAGCAGTCACATCTCGGGGGGGGCCACTGAAGCTTTCTTT
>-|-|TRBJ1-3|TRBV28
CASSFRGGNTIYF
TGTGCCAGCAGTTTTAGGGGGGGAAACACCATATATTTT
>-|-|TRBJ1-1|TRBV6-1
CASKLAGPNTEAFF
TGTGCCAGCAAGTTAGCGGGGCCCAACACTGAAGCTTTCTTT
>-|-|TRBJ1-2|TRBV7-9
CASSRSPDGTNYGYTF
TGTGCCAGCAGCCGATCCCCTGACGGGACTAACTATGGCTACACCTTC
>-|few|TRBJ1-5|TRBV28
CASSLSGVRGYQPQHF
TGTGCCAGCAGTTTAAGCGGAGTCAGGGGTTACCAGCCCCAGCATTTT
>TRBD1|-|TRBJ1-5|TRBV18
CASSPPGQGSGQPQHF
TGTGCCAGCTCACCACCGGGACAGGGGTCGGGTCAGCCCCAGCATTTT
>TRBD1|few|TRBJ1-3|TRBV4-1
CASSQFVSRGRSGYGTIYF
TGCGCCAGCAGCCAATTCGTGTCGAGGGGGCGATCCGGGTATGGCACCATATATTTT
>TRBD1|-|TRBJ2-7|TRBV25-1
CASSGDSQGLYEQYF
TGTGCCAGCAGTGGGGACAGCCAGGGGCTCTACGAGCAGTACTTC
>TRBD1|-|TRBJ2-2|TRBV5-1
CASSYYRGAGELFF
TGCGCCAGCAGTTACTACAGGGGCGCCGGGGAGCTGTTTTTT
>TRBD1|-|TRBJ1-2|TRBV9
CASSVTGTGDDGYYGYTF
TGTGCCAGCAGCGTAACCGGGACAGGGGACGATGGGTACTATGGCTACACCTTC
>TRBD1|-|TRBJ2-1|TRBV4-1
CASSQQRGRDEQFF
TGCGCCAGCAGCCAACAAAGGGGGCGGGATGAGCAGTTCTTC
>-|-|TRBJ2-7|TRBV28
CASTIGVNYEQYF
TGTGCCAGCACCATCGGGGTGAACTACGAGCAGTACTTC
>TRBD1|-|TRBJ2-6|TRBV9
CASSVGFRGLGANVLTF
TGTGCCAGCAGCGTAGGTTTCAGGGGGCTTGGGGCCAACGTCCTGACTTTC
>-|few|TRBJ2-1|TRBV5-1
CASRQQGDTTNEQFF
TGCGCCAGCAGACAACAGGGAGACACGACAAATGAGCAGTTCTTC
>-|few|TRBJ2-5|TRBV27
CASSSLEQETQYF
TGTGCCAGCAGTTCCCTCGAGCAAGAGACCCAGTACTTC
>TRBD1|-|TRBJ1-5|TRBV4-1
CASSQLPGQTPQLPQHF
TGCGCCAGCAGCCAGCTCCCGGGACAGACCCCCCAATTGCCCCAGCATTTT